A single sample is the source of the 28 T cell receptor beta chains below, sequenced in a study of T cell changes during pregnancy in multiple sclerosis. Here immunoSEQ multiplex PCR was the method, and the copy in TCRdb shows in-frame clones only, minus some. The sample shows about 47,000 clones, roughly 92% of them seen only once. This material consisted of peripheral blood, taken in the third trimester of pregnancy. The receptors were sampled from a female donor with multiple sclerosis, enrolled in a pregnancy study.

The V call is TRBV7-3, the J call TRBJ2-5; 12 bases fit TRBD2. Germline CDR1 is SGHTA and CDR2 is FQGTGA. This CDR3 spans 15 amino acids. Trimming took 4 bases from V and 3 from J; bases not matched to a gene: 3. The CDR3 DNA reads as TGTGCCAGCAGCTCTAGCGGGAGGGCAGAAGAGACCCAGTACTTC. Translated, it gives CASSSSGRAEETQYF. The complete variable domain, with remaining parts taken from reference TRBV7-3 and TRBJ2-5, reads GAGVSQTPSNKVTEKGKYVELRCDPISGHTALYWYRQSLGQGPEFLIYFQGTGAADDSGLPNDRFFAVRPEGSVSTLKIQRTERGDSAVYLCASSSSGRAEETQYFGPGTRLLVL.

The V and J genes are TRBV4-2 and TRBJ1-3; D gene uncertain. V dropped 1 base and J dropped 0 bases, with 10 bases sitting between them. The CDR3 has 16 residues. CDR1 LGHNA and CDR2 YNFKEQ come from the germline V gene. This chain's CDR3 is CASSQVADISGNTIYF. The CDR3 region has the DNA TGTGCCAGCAGCCAAGTGGCAGACATCTCTGGAAACACCATATATTTT.

V and J are TRBV13 and TRBJ2-2; a weak D match, TRBD1 (6 bases). Trimming took off 5 bases at V and 4 bases at J, with 17 bases between the two ends. The CDR3 spans 16 residues. Germline V gene sequence: CDR1 PRHDT, CDR2 FYEKMQ (reference sequence). The CDR3, as DNA: TGTGCCAGCAGCACACGGACAGCCCAATTCACCGGGGAGCTGTTTTTT. Translating it yields CASSTRTAQFTGELFF.

Concerning this clone: One junction end does not reproduce the germline sequence, and a read error may be involved. The genes are TRBV7-7 and TRBJ2-1; TRBD2 matches 9 bases. Looked up from germline, CDR1 is SSHAT and CDR2 is FNYEAQ (reference sequence). This CDR3 is 17 amino acids long. CDR3 DNA sequence: TGTGCTAGCAGCTTACGGAGCGGGAGGACTTCCTACAATGAGCAGTTCTTC. Protein product: CASSLRSGRTSYNEQFF.

This clone was recorded once. The gene calls are TRBV6-5 and TRBJ2-7, with a weak D call TRBD2 (6 bases). The V gene lost 5 bases and the J gene lost 1 base, with 12 bases spanning the gap. This CDR3 contains 14 residues. Looked up from germline, CDR1 is MNHEY and CDR2 is SVGAGI. The CDR3 DNA reads TGTGCCAGCAGTCGAGCGGGCCAATCCTACGAGCAGTACTTC. Translating gives CASSRAGQSYEQYF.

V gene TRBV28 combines with J gene TRBJ2-2, with a possible D match to TRBD2 (6 bases). CDR1 is MDHEN and CDR2 is SYDVKM in the germline V gene. Trimming left V 6 bases short and J 1 base short, with 12 bases between. The CDR3 is 15 amino acids. The CDR3 here is CASRSGLLNTGELFF. CDR3 DNA sequence: TGTGCCAGCAGATCGGGACTTTTGAACACCGGGGAGCTGTTTTTT.

This rearrangement joins TRBV27 to TRBJ1-1; D might be TRBD1 (6 bases). Per germline, CDR1 MNHEY and CDR2 SMNVEV (reference sequence). The CDR3 spans 14 residues. V was cut by 6 bases and J by 2 bases, with 13 bases left in between. CDR3 sequence (DNA): TGTGCCAGCAGGCCCACAGGGATCAACACTGAAGCTTTCTTT. The encoded protein is CASRPTGINTEAFF.

The rearrangement links TRBV5-1 to TRBJ2-7; D might be TRBD1 (5 bases). V lost 0 bases, J lost 3 bases, and 13 bases lay in between. There are 15 residues in the CDR3. Germline CDR1 and CDR2: SGHRS and YFSETQ. In DNA form, the CDR3 reads TGCGCCAGCAGCTTGGCCCCGGACAACTACTACGAGCAGTACTTC. Encoded protein: CASSLAPDNYYEQYF.

The rearrangement links TRBV4-1 to TRBJ2-3, with 14 bases identical to TRBD2. V lost 4 bases to trimming and J lost 4 bases; unmatched junction nucleotides: 4. This CDR3 has 16 amino acids. Germline CDR1 reads MGHRA; CDR2 reads YSYEKL. The CDR3 DNA sequence: TGCGCCAGCAGCCTGGGACTAGCGGGAGTGTCAGATACGCAGTATTTT. Translation gives CASSLGLAGVSDTQYF.

The chain employs TRBV5-8 and TRBJ2-7; D may be TRBD1 (6 bases). Germline-derived CDR1 and CDR2 are SGHTS and YDEGEE. The CDR3 consists of 14 residues. The V end was cut by 2 bases, the J end by 7 bases, with 16 bases between. CDR3 residues: CASSFRQALGEQYF. The CDR3, as DNA: TGTGCCAGCAGCTTTAGACAGGCCCTCGGGGAGCAGTACTTC.

V and J are TRBV9 and TRBJ2-7; 9 bases are a match to TRBD2. CDR1 is SGDLS and CDR2 is YYNGEE in the germline V gene. The CDR3 is 15 residues long. The trim removed 0 bases at V and 7 bases at J, leaving 8 bases unmatched. In DNA form, the CDR3 reads TGTGCCAGCAGCGTAGGTGCGGGAGGGCCAAAAGAGCAGTACTTC. Translation gives CASSVGAGGPKEQYF.

This clone is labeled medium-sized. The genes are TRBV6-1 and TRBJ1-2; 10 bases match TRBD1. Germline CDR1 and CDR2: MNHNS and SASEGT. Trimming at V came to 3 bases and at J to 4 bases, leaving 5 bases not matched to a gene. This CDR3 contains 15 residues. For the CDR3, the DNA is TGTGCCAGCAGTGAGGGGACAGGGGAGGGCTATGGCTACACCTTC. This codes for CASSEGTGEGYGYTF.

The chain links TRBV5-6 to TRBJ2-7; TRBD2 might be the D (6 bases). Trimming shortened V by 0 bases and J by 7 bases, and 14 bases separated the two germline ends. Germline V gene data show CDR1 as SGHDT and CDR2 as YYEEEE. CDR3 length: 14 amino acids. The CDR3 sequence is CASSLARRVWEQYF. In nucleotides, the CDR3 is TGTGCCAGCAGCTTGGCCAGGAGGGTCTGGGAGCAGTACTTC.

V usage is TRBV28 and J usage is TRBJ2-7; 15 bases map to TRBD2. Losses at the gene ends were 3 bases for V and 1 base for J; bases not matched to a gene: 16. This CDR3 region has 21 residues. Germline loops: CDR1 MDHEN, CDR2 SYDVKM. This CDR3 reads CASSLWSPGLAGGISSYEQYF. The DNA of the CDR3 is TGTGCCAGCAGTTTGTGGTCTCCGGGACTAGCGGGAGGCATATCGTCCTACGAGCAGTACTTC.

CDR3 protein: CASSLGPSGNTIYF. For the CDR3, the DNA is TGTGCCAGCAGCTTAGGTCCTTCTGGAAACACCATATATTTT. This chain links TRBV7-2 with TRBJ1-3; D is ambiguous. Trimming cost V 1 base and J 1 base, with 5 bases left between them. CDR1 is SGHTA and CDR2 is FQGNSA in the germline V gene. CDR3 size: 14 residues.

The chain has TRBV27 and TRBJ1-2, with D possibly matching TRBD1 (6 bases). Germline-derived CDR1 and CDR2 are MNHEY and SMNVEV (reference sequence). V was trimmed by 6 bases and J by 8 bases, leaving 16 bases between them. This CDR3 spans 13 amino acids. The CDR3 sequence: CASRPPGGGGYTF. As DNA, the CDR3 is TGTGCCAGCAGGCCCCCGGGGGGCGGGGGCTACACCTTC.

This sequence joins TRBV10-3 and TRBJ2-7; D may be TRBD2 (5 bases). The germline V gene has CDR1 ENHRY and CDR2 SYGVKD. CDR3 length equals 13 residues. V gave up 2 bases and J gave up 7 bases, with 12 bases separating them. CDR3 coding DNA: TGTGCCATCAGTGAGGACTGGGAGTCAGAGCAGTACTTC. It specifies CAISEDWESEQYF.

The chain joins TRBV7-9 to TRBJ1-6; TRBD1 is a possible D gene (5 bases). Germline loops: CDR1 SEHNR, CDR2 FQNEAQ (reference sequence). The CDR3 length is 13 residues. Trimming removed 3 bases from V and 6 bases from J, with 6 bases in between. CDR3 bases: TGTGCCAGCAGCTTCAGGGTTAATTCACCCCTCCACTTT. Protein product: CASSFRVNSPLHF. Based on the CDR3 plus reference TRBV7-9 and TRBJ1-6, the full variable domain is DTGVSQNPRHKITKRGQNVTFRCDPISEHNRLYWYRQTLGQGPEFLTYFQNEAQLEKSRLLSDRFSAERPKGSFSTLEIQRTEQGDSAMYLCASSFRVNSPLHFGNGTRLTVT.

This chain joins TRBV23-1 and TRBJ2-2, with D perhaps TRBD1 (6 bases). TRBV23-1 has ORF status, its function being uncertain. Trimming left V 6 bases short and J 6 bases short, with 14 bases between. The CDR3 length is 14 residues. CDR3 DNA: TGCGCCAGCAGCCCCAGGGGTGGCCCCGGGGAGCTGTTTTTT. It codes for CASSPRGGPGELFF.

The genes are TRBV9 and TRBJ2-7, with TRBD1 identical over 10 bases. Trimming at V came to 4 bases and at J to 6 bases, leaving 7 bases not matched to a gene. The CDR3 loop spans 14 amino acids. Per the germline V gene, CDR1 is SGDLS and CDR2 is YYNGEE. CDR3 sequence (DNA): TGTGCCAGCAGCCCGACGACAGGGGGCGGCGAGCAGTACTTC. Its protein product is CASSPTTGGGEQYF. The full variable domain, in which reference TRBV9 and TRBJ2-7 provide the parts outside the CDR3, is DSGVTQTPKHLITATGQRVTLRCSPRSGDLSVYWYQQSLDQGLQFLIQYYNGEERAKGNILERFSAQQFPDLHSELNLSSLELGDSALYFCASSPTTGGGEQYFGPGTRLTVT.

This rearrangement joins TRBV6-6 to TRBJ2-1, with 7 bases fitting TRBD2. The CDR3 covers 14 residues. Unmatched junction bases numbered 2, after V lost 6 bases and J lost 0 bases. Looked up from germline, CDR1 is MNHNY and CDR2 is SVGAGI (reference sequence). The CDR3 region has the DNA TGTGCCAGCAGCAGGACTAGCTCCTACAATGAGCAGTTCTTC. Its translation is CASSRTSSYNEQFF.

V gene TRBV7-2 combines with J gene TRBJ2-2, with D possibly TRBD2 on 6 matching bases. The CDR3 totals 16 residues. The V end was cut by 5 bases, the J end by 0 bases, with 13 bases between. Per germline, CDR1 SGHTA and CDR2 FQGNSA. The chain's CDR3 is CASSPLLATNTGELFF. CDR3 nucleotides: TGTGCCAGCAGCCCCCTTCTAGCGACGAACACCGGGGAGCTGTTTTTT.

The chain recombines TRBV5-4 with TRBJ1-4; perhaps TRBD1 as D (5 bases). Germline lookup yields CDR1 SGHNT and CDR2 YYREEE (reference sequence). The CDR3 is 16 amino acids. Trimming took off 4 bases at V and 4 bases at J, with 17 bases between the two ends. CDR3 sequence: CASSRRGEESNEKLFF. As DNA, the CDR3 is TGTGCCAGCAGCCGGCGGGGGGAGGAAAGTAATGAAAAACTGTTTTTT.

The chain has TRBV5-1 and TRBJ2-1, with D possibly matching TRBD2 (6 bases). CDR1 SGHRS and CDR2 YFSETQ come from the germline V gene. The CDR3 is 16 residues long. V was trimmed by 5 bases and J by 0 bases, leaving 15 bases between them. CDR3 DNA: TGCGCCAGCAGTTTGCCTAGCGAGAGCTCCTACAATGAGCAGTTCTTC. It translates to CASSLPSESSYNEQFF.

The chain is built from TRBV7-3 and TRBJ2-1; 13 nucleotides match TRBD2. The CDR3 has 18 residues. Germline CDR1 SGHTA, CDR2 FQGTGA. Trimming took 3 bases from V and 1 from J; bases not matched to a gene: 6. The CDR3 region is CASSFTLAGGRSYNEQFF. CDR3 sequence (DNA): TGTGCCAGCAGCTTTACACTAGCGGGAGGGAGGTCCTACAATGAGCAGTTCTTC.

V usage is TRBV2 and J usage is TRBJ1-1, with 7 bases that match TRBD1. The CDR3 extends over 18 amino acids. Germline values: CDR1 SNHLY, CDR2 FYNNEI. The junction had 17 bases not matched to a gene; V was cut back by 4 bases and J by 3 bases. CDR3 protein: CASSATPGQSPRDTEAFF. Written as DNA, the CDR3 is TGTGCCAGCAGTGCTACACCGGGACAGTCCCCTAGGGACACTGAAGCTTTCTTT.

This sequence joins TRBV9 and TRBJ2-1; D unresolved. CDR3 length: 12 residues. From germline, CDR1 is SGDLS and CDR2 YYNGEE. V was clipped by 3 bases and J by 9 bases, with 10 bases between them. CDR3 amino acids: CASSAPRAEQFF. In nucleotides, the CDR3 is TGTGCCAGCAGCGCACCTCGAGCTGAGCAGTTCTTC.

This clone was picked up one time. This chain uses TRBV6-1 with TRBJ2-7, with D possibly TRBD1 on 5 matching bases. The CDR3 is made up of 16 amino acids. Per germline, CDR1 MNHNS and CDR2 SASEGT. The V gene lost 1 base and the J gene lost 2 bases, with 15 bases spanning the gap. The CDR3 DNA sequence: TGTGCCAGCAGTGAAGTGACAGTCTTACAAGCCTACGAGCAGTACTTC. It translates to CASSEVTVLQAYEQYF.